This TCR beta chain was profiled in a study of cytomegalovirus exposure and HLA in healthy donors. Clones were read by immunoSEQ multiplex PCR, and TCRdb kept only the in-frame ones, dropping some. The data show 150,000 to 200,000 clones, more than 70% seen once. Germline V gene lookup returns CDR1 SGHVS and CDR2 FNYEAQ. The V gene lost 1 base and the J gene lost 4 bases, with 16 bases spanning the gap. The CDR3 has 17 amino acids. This TCR was sampled from a woman aged 18 to 35 in good health and CMV-seronegative. V is TRBV7-6 and J is TRBJ2-2; weak D call: TRBD1 (7 bases). Sequencing input: PBMCs. The CDR3 DNA reads as TGTGCCAGCAGCTTAGAAGGGTCAGGGGGAGGCACCGGGGAGCTGTTTTTT. This sequence encodes CASSLEGSGGGTGELFF.